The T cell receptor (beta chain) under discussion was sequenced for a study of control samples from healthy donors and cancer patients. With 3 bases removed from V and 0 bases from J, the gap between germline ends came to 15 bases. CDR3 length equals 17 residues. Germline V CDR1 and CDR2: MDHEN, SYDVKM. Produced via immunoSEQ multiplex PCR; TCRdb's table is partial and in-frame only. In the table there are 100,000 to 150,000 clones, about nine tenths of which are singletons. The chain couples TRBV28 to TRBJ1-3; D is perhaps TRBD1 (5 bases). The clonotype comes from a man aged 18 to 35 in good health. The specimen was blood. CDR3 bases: TGTGCCAGCAGTTTGGACCCCCACAGGACCTCTGGAAACACCATATATTTT. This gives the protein CASSLDPHRTSGNTIYF.